This TCR beta chain appears in the sequencing data of a study of Ad26.COV2.S vaccination and SARS-CoV-2 variants. V lost 4 bases to trimming and J lost 10 bases; unmatched junction nucleotides: 13. CDR3 length: 15 amino acids. Germline loops: CDR1 ENHRY, CDR2 SYGVKD. Treatment defined: roughly 18 received Ad26.COV2.S at low or high dose, single or two shots; about 5 received placebo; per-sample allocation not given. After the first vaccine or placebo injection, samples were drawn on day 63. TCRdb's copy holds only in-frame clones and misses some; the assay was immunoSEQ multiplex PCR. The sample gives 440,000 or so clones, 90% of which show up once; around 4.5% is in the top ten.

The material sequenced was peripheral blood, taken in a trial of Ad26.COV2.S vaccine versus placebo. V is TRBV10-3 and J is TRBJ2-4, with 7 positions matching TRBD1. This sequence originates from a person between 18 and 65 years old who received the Ad26.COV2.S COVID-19 vaccine or a placebo. In DNA, the CDR3 is TGTGCCATCAGTGTGGGAACAGGGGCCGCTAGTATTCAGTACTTC. It yields the protein CAISVGTGAASIQYF.